This TCR beta chain emerged from a study of spatial heterogeneity in lung cancer. Points from the study as a whole: It was found that expanded intratumoral alpha and beta TCR counts tracked tumor mutation counts.

Germline V lookup: CDR1 SGHTA, CDR2 FQGTGA. J lost 1 base, V lost 2 bases, and 10 bases had no gene match. The CDR3 extends over 19 amino acids. The sample's time point: sample taken at primary tumor resection. No cell sorting; template was whole RNA from tumor, lung tissue or PBMC. The sample holds a few counts of this clonotype. Its antigen is undetermined. The presence of a unique molecular identifier marked each TCR cDNA molecule. TCRdb recomputed calls from the 5' RACE reads with MiXCR, one row per CDR3 protein. The repertoire has about 18,000 distinct CDR3 sequences, 6.5% to 8.5% of them found once; the top ten carry approximately 25%.

This receptor was taken from a male donor with early-stage non-small cell lung cancer. The rearrangement uses TRBV7-3 and TRBJ2-1, with 11 nucleotides matching TRBD2. The material was lung tumor tissue, obtained at surgery. CDR3 amino acids: CASSLEPSGGSKSYNEQFF. The CDR3 DNA sequence: TGTGCCAGCAGCTTAGAGCCTAGCGGGGGGAGTAAATCCTACAATGAGCAGTTCTTC.